These 25 T cell receptor beta chains share one sample of origin, sequenced in a study of blood T cell repertoires in COVID-19. Sequencing was performed with immunoSEQ multiplex PCR; in TCRdb, only in-frame clones are kept and a portion is missing. The sample records under 300,000 clones, around 85% being singletons. Sequencing used PBMCs or T cells enriched from blood (not recorded which). These receptors were taken from a woman in her thirties or forties with acute COVID-19.

This chain links TRBV30 with TRBJ1-1; D gene ambiguous. Germline CDR1 and CDR2: GTSNPN and SVGIG (reference sequence). The CDR3 has 13 amino acids. The V gene lost 3 bases and the J gene lost 1 base, with 9 bases spanning the gap. CDR3 region: CAWSRTRNTEAFF. CDR3 sequence (DNA): TGTGCCTGGAGCCGAACAAGGAACACTGAAGCTTTCTTT. Supplemented by reference TRBV30 and TRBJ1-1, the full variable domain reads SQTIHQWPATLVQPVGSPLSLECTVEGTSNPNLYWYRQAAGRGLQLLFYSVGIGQISSEVPQNLSASRPQDRQFILSSKKLLLSDSGFYLCAWSRTRNTEAFFGQGTRLTVV.

The rearrangement joins TRBV5-4 to TRBJ1-2; 7 bases are shared with TRBD1. The CDR3 is 14 amino acids. Germline V gene data show CDR1 as SGHNT and CDR2 as YYREEE (reference sequence). V shed 4 bases and J 4 bases; nucleotides not matched to a gene: 7. CDR3 DNA sequence: TGTGCCAGCAGCCCAGAGACAGGGACCTATGGCTACACCTTC. This codes for CASSPETGTYGYTF.

The chain combines TRBV6-5 with TRBJ2-7; D possibly corresponds to TRBD2 (5 bases). CDR1 MNHEY and CDR2 SVGAGI come from the germline V gene. Trimming took 4 bases from V and 0 from J, leaving 10 bases between them. The CDR3 consists of 14 residues. CDR3 protein: CASSFRGHSYEQYF. The CDR3 region has the DNA TGTGCCAGCAGTTTTCGGGGTCACTCCTACGAGCAGTACTTC.

The V call is TRBV9, the J call TRBJ2-2, with TRBD2 matching 8 bases. The V gene's germline CDR1 is SGDLS and CDR2 YYNGEE. This CDR3 contains 17 residues. V gave up 4 bases and J gave up 6 bases; unmatched junction bases: 14. CDR3 nucleotides: TGTGCCAGCAGCCCTCGGGGTAGCGGGAATGTTGCCGGGGAGCTGTTTTTT. Amino acids: CASSPRGSGNVAGELFF.

This chain uses TRBV10-1 with TRBJ2-7; 8 positions match TRBD1. Losses at the gene ends were 3 bases for V and 0 bases for J; bases not matched to a gene: 19. The CDR3 sequence is 20 residues long. Germline CDR1 and CDR2: WNHNN and SYGVQD (reference sequence). CDR3 sequence reads: CASSDSLVGRGLTTSYEQYF. The CDR3, as DNA: TGCGCCAGCAGTGACTCATTGGTGGGCAGGGGGCTTACTACCTCCTACGAGCAGTACTTC.

This clone has a single count. The chain joins TRBV11-3 to TRBJ2-5, with 7 nucleotides matching TRBD2. This CDR3 has 14 residues. Germline V gives CDR1 SGHNT, CDR2 YENEEA. Losses at the gene ends were 5 bases for V and 5 bases for J; bases not matched to a gene: 8. Here the CDR3 DNA reads TGTGCCAGCAGCCCCGCCTGGGGGGGGGAGACCCAGTACTTC. Its translation is CASSPAWGGETQYF.

This chain uses TRBV5-4 with TRBJ2-5, with a weak D call TRBD2 (6 bases). Between the trimmed V and J ends, which lost 4 bases and 3 bases, there was a span of 16 bases. Germline loops: CDR1 SGHNT, CDR2 YYREEE (reference sequence). The CDR3 length is 15 residues. The CDR3 coding sequence is TGTGCCAGCAGCGGCGCCGGGACTCTTAAAGAGACCCAGTACTTC. Translation: CASSGAGTLKETQYF.

The chain employs TRBV7-3 and TRBJ2-1; a weak D match, TRBD1 (5 bases). The germline V gene has CDR1 SGHTA and CDR2 FQGTGA. V was shortened by 4 bases and J by 6 bases, with 10 bases between the two germline ends. The CDR3 loop spans 13 amino acids. The CDR3 DNA follows: TGTGCCAGCAGCTCAGGGCCATCCAATGAGCAGTTCTTC. Its protein is CASSSGPSNEQFF.

This chain joins TRBV19 and TRBJ2-2; 7 positions match TRBD2. The CDR3 totals 17 residues. CDR1 is LNHDA and CDR2 is SQIVND in the germline V gene (reference sequence). V dropped 8 bases and J dropped 7; count of bases not matched to a gene: 19. In DNA form, the CDR3 reads TGTGCCAGTCTCCCCTCTGGCCGGTGGGAGGGCATCGGGGAGCTGTTTTTT. Its translation is CASLPSGRWEGIGELFF.

The chain carries TRBV2 and TRBJ1-1; tentative D call: TRBD1 (6 bases). CDR3 length: 11 residues. From germline, CDR1 is SNHLY and CDR2 FYNNEI. With 9 bases removed from V and 5 bases from J, the gap between germline ends came to 10 bases. In DNA, the CDR3 is TGTGCCAGGACCACAGGGACTGAAGCTTTCTTT. It yields the protein CARTTGTEAFF.

CDR3 sequence reads: CAWSTGGDYGYTF. The CDR3 DNA reads as TGTGCCTGGAGTACAGGGGGGGACTATGGCTACACCTTC. The V call is TRBV30, the J call TRBJ1-2, with 8 nucleotides matching TRBD1. CDR3 size: 13 residues. Losses at the gene ends were 2 bases for V and 3 bases for J; bases not matched to a gene: 2. Germline V lookup: CDR1 GTSNPN, CDR2 SVGIG (reference sequence).

The chain has TRBV9 and TRBJ2-1; 7 bases line up with TRBD1. Germline CDR1 and CDR2: SGDLS and YYNGEE. This CDR3 has 19 residues. After removal of 4 bases from V and 3 bases from J, the junction contained 19 bases not matched to a gene. CDR3 in DNA: TGTGCCAGCAGCACAAACAGGGGCCCAATTCCACCCTACTACAATGAGCAGTTCTTC. Translating gives CASSTNRGPIPPYYNEQFF.

This chain connects TRBV4-1 to TRBJ1-3; 8 nucleotides align to TRBD1. The CDR3 is 22 amino acids. The germline gives CDR1 MGHRA, CDR2 YSYEKL. Trimming removed 1 base from V and 8 bases from J; junction bases left unmatched: 28. The CDR3 here is CASSQAAPAVLGQGARLDTIYF. The CDR3 DNA is TGCGCCAGCAGCCAAGCAGCCCCAGCTGTCCTAGGGCAGGGGGCTCGGCTGGACACCATATATTTT.

As regards this clone: Other DNA sequences in the same sample also yield this CDR3. The chain is built from TRBV7-3 and TRBJ2-2; 11 bases map to TRBD2. CDR3 length: 17 amino acids. Germline CDR1 reads SGHTA; CDR2 reads FQGTGA. The V segment lost 1 base and the J segment 5 bases; nucleotides outside the gene matches: 6. CDR3: CASSLIAGGPGTGELFF. In DNA form, the CDR3 reads TGTGCCAGCAGCTTAATAGCGGGAGGGCCGGGTACCGGGGAGCTGTTTTTT.

The chain joins TRBV3-1 (or the pseudogene TRBV3-2) to TRBJ2-5, with 11 nucleotides matching TRBD2. Trimming removed 5 bases from V and 3 bases from J; junction bases left unmatched: 8. The CDR3 extends over 16 amino acids. Germline CDR1 LGHDT, CDR2 YNNKEL (reference sequence). The CDR3 is CASSKPGLAVEETQYF. The DNA for the CDR3 is TGTGCCAGCAGCAAACCGGGACTAGCGGTAGAAGAGACCCAGTACTTC.

The V gene is TRBV7-2, the J gene TRBJ1-1; no clear D. Looked up from germline, CDR1 is SGHTA and CDR2 is FQGNSA. The V end lost 2 bases, the J end lost 2 bases, and 6 bases lay between the germline ends. This CDR3 is built from 13 residues. CDR3: CASSLQVNTEAFF. In DNA form, the CDR3 reads TGTGCCAGCAGCTTACAGGTTAACACTGAAGCTTTCTTT.

The V call is TRBV7-6, the J call TRBJ2-7, with D maybe TRBD2 (5 bases). Germline CDR1 SGHVS, CDR2 FNYEAQ. V was trimmed by 5 bases and J by 0 bases, leaving 11 bases between them. The length of the CDR3 is 14 residues. In DNA, the CDR3 is TGTGCCAGCAGCGCAGCGGAGTTCTCCTACGAGCAGTACTTC. Translating it yields CASSAAEFSYEQYF.

The V call is TRBV14, the J call TRBJ2-5, with 9 bases aligning to TRBD2. V lost 4 bases to trimming and J lost 3 bases; unmatched junction nucleotides: 3. CDR3 size: 14 residues. CDR1 is SGHDN, CDR2 FVKESK, per germline. CDR3 bases: TGTGCCAGCAGCCCGTTAGCGGGAGAAGAGACCCAGTACTTC. Its protein is CASSPLAGEETQYF. Drawing the rest from reference TRBV14 and TRBJ2-5, the complete variable domain is EAGVTQFPSHSVIEKGQTVTLRCDPISGHDNLYWYRRVMGKEIKFLLHFVKESKQDESGMPNNRFLAERTGGTYSTLKVQPAELEDSGVYFCASSPLAGEETQYFGPGTRLLVL.

V is TRBV14 and J is TRBJ2-1; tentative D call: TRBD2 (5 bases). V was cut by 1 base and J by 7 bases, with 8 bases left in between. This CDR3 comprises 13 residues. In germline, CDR1 is SGHDN, CDR2 FVKESK. CDR3 bases: TGTGCCAGCAGCCAAGTTCGGACTAATGAGCAGTTCTTC. It translates to CASSQVRTNEQFF.

The chain employs TRBV7-6 and TRBJ1-3; TRBD1 matches 12 bases. V was pared by 1 base and J by 4 bases, with 8 bases of the junction left unmatched. Germline V lookup: CDR1 SGHVS, CDR2 FNYEAQ. This CDR3 is 18 amino acids long. The CDR3 DNA sequence: TGTGCCAGCAGCTTAGGAGTGGGACAGGGGGCTACAGGAAACACCATATATTTT. It codes for CASSLGVGQGATGNTIYF.

This clone was seen once. The chain carries TRBV2 and TRBJ1-2; D not resolved. Trimming took off 4 bases at V and 2 bases at J, with 11 bases between the two ends. CDR1 and CDR2 (germline): SNHLY, FYNNEI. The CDR3 has 14 residues. The CDR3 spells CASSGGGQNYGYTF. In DNA, the CDR3 is TGTGCCAGCAGTGGAGGCGGCCAAAACTATGGCTACACCTTC.

This clone has only a few counts. The chain links TRBV28 to TRBJ2-7; 10 bases match TRBD2. CDR1 is MDHEN, CDR2 SYDVKM, per germline. J lost 3 bases, V lost 6 bases, and 5 bases had no gene match. The CDR3 runs to 14 residues. The CDR3: CASRTGTSDYEQYF. The DNA for the CDR3 is TGTGCCAGCAGGACCGGGACTAGCGACTACGAGCAGTACTTC.

The chain couples TRBV11-2 to TRBJ1-2; 7 bases agree with TRBD1. This CDR3 is 15 amino acids long. V lost 1 base and J lost 6; bases outside the gene matches: 8. Per the germline V gene, CDR1 is SGHAT and CDR2 is FQNNGV. In nucleotides, the CDR3 is TGTGCCAGCAGCTTAGGAATCGGGACAGCCGATGGCTACACCTTC. Translating gives CASSLGIGTADGYTF.

The chain carries TRBV5-1 and TRBJ2-1; tentative D call: TRBD2 (6 bases). Trimming took off 2 bases at V and 0 bases at J, with 9 bases between the two ends. This CDR3 contains 15 residues. CDR1 and CDR2 (germline): SGHRS, YFSETQ. CDR3 nucleotide sequence: TGCGCCAGCAGCTTAGCGGGCCTCTCCTACAATGAGCAGTTCTTC. The encoded protein is CASSLAGLSYNEQFF.

In this sample, this clone turned up once. V and J are TRBV10-3 and TRBJ2-1; 7 nucleotides align to TRBD1. The germline V gene has CDR1 ENHRY and CDR2 SYGVKD. CDR3 length: 15 amino acids. V was clipped by 4 bases and J by 6 bases; unmatched bases: 9. CDR3 residues: CAISVAGGLGNEQFF. In DNA form, the CDR3 reads TGTGCCATCAGTGTGGCAGGGGGTCTTGGCAATGAGCAGTTCTTC.